Below are 4 T cell receptor beta chains sequenced from a single sample in a study of shared clonotypes between healthy human individuals. Terminally differentiated effector memory CD45RA+ cells were excluded by CCR7 positive selection of CD45RO-negative cells. The data were produced by immunoSEQ multiplex PCR, yet TCRdb's version contains in-frame clones alone and is incomplete. This table has around 600,000 clones, 90% to 95% appearing once. The sample consisted of naive CD8+ T cells sorted from blood. The receptors derive from a woman in her thirties in good health.

The chain joins TRBV19 to TRBJ1-2; possibly TRBD1 for D (6 bases). The CDR3 has 13 residues. The ends were cut back, 5 bases at V and 4 bases at J, with 11 bases in the middle. From germline, CDR1 is LNHDA and CDR2 SQIVND (reference sequence). CDR3 in amino acids: CASSSGGGYGYTF. CDR3 bases: TGTGCCAGTAGTTCCGGGGGCGGCTATGGCTACACCTTC.

This clone has just one count. The chain uses TRBV19 and TRBJ2-3; D remains ambiguous. This CDR3 spans 13 amino acids. With 1 base removed from V and 8 bases from J, the gap between germline ends came to 10 bases. Germline CDR1 LNHDA, CDR2 SQIVND (reference sequence). CDR3 sequence: CASSIGSHGTQYF. CDR3 in DNA: TGTGCCAGTAGTATAGGGAGCCACGGTACGCAGTATTTT.

CDR3 in DNA: TGTGCCAGCAGTGACTATTTTAGGGTGCCCCAGTACTTC. It yields the protein CASSDYFRVPQYF. The genes are TRBV6-1 and TRBJ2-5, with D hard to call. Trimming cost V 3 bases and J 9 bases, with 14 bases left between them. Germline CDR1 MNHNS, CDR2 SASEGT. The CDR3 contains 13 residues.

On this clone itself: The sample holds other DNA sequences that translate to the same CDR3. The V call is TRBV6-5, the J call TRBJ2-2; D is perhaps TRBD2 (6 bases). With 2 bases removed from V and 6 bases from J, the gap between germline ends came to 7 bases. CDR3 length: 13 residues. Germline V lookup: CDR1 MNHEY, CDR2 SVGAGI. CDR3 bases: TGTGCCAGCAGTTACGGCGGGGCCGGGGAGCTGTTTTTT. The encoded protein is CASSYGGAGELFF.